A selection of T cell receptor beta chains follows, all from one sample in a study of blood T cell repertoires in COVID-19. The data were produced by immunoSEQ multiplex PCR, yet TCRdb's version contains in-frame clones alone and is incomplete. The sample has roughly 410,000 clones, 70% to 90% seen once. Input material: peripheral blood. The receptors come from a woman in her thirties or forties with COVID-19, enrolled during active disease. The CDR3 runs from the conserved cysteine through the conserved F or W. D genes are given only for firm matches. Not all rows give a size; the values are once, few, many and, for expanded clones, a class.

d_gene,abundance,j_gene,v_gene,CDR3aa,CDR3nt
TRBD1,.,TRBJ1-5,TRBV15,CATSPGPRGLNQPQHF,TGTGCCACCAGCCCAGGCCCGAGGGGGCTCAATCAGCCCCAGCATTTT
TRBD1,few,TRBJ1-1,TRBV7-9,CASSRVGAGGRTEAFF,TGTGCCAGCAGCCGAGTAGGGGCAGGGGGCAGAACTGAAGCTTTCTTT
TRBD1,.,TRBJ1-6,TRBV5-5,CASSSWTGRDSPLHF,TGTGCCAGCAGCTCCTGGACAGGGCGGGATTCACCCCTCCACTTT
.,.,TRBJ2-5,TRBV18,CASSPEASVGETQYF,TGTGCCAGCTCACCAGAGGCTAGCGTCGGGGAGACCCAGTACTTC
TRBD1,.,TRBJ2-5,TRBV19,CASSISGQGVQETQYF,TGTGCCAGTAGTATTTCAGGACAGGGGGTCCAAGAGACCCAGTACTTC
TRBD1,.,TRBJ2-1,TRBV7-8,CASSLIRDRFHEQFF,TGTGCCAGCAGCTTAATCCGGGACAGGTTCCATGAGCAGTTCTTC
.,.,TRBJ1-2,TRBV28,CASSPPSEDYGYTF,TGTGCCAGCAGTCCCCCCTCGGAGGACTATGGCTACACCTTC
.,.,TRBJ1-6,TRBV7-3,CASSQQGGDSPLHF,TGTGCCAGCAGCCAACAGGGTGGCGATTCACCCCTCCACTTT
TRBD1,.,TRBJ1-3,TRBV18,CASSPPQGPGNTIYF,TGTGCCAGCTCACCACCACAGGGGCCTGGAAACACCATATATTTT
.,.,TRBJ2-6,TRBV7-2,CASRAGSSGANVLTF,TGTGCCAGCAGGGCAGGCAGCTCTGGGGCCAACGTCCTGACTTTC
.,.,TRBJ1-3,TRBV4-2,CASSQGRGNTIYF,TGTGCCAGCAGCCAAGGGAGGGGAAACACCATATATTTT
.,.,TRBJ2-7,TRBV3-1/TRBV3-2,CASSPETILSDEQYF,TGTGCCAGCAGCCCTGAGACAATCTTGTCCGACGAGCAGTACTTC
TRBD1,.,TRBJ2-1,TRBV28,CASHSLNAGGNEQFF,TGTGCCAGCCACTCTCTTAACGCAGGGGGCAATGAGCAGTTCTTC
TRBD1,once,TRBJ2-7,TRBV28,CASSGGTGGTYEQYF,TGTGCCAGCAGTGGGGGGACAGGGGGCACGTACGAGCAGTACTTC
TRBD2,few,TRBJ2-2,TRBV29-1,CSVGGSGAGELFF,TGCAGCGTTGGAGGGAGCGGGGCCGGGGAGCTGTTTTTT
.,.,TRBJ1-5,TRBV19,CASSMSTGLGQPQHF,TGTGCCAGTAGTATGTCTACAGGGCTTGGTCAGCCCCAGCATTTT
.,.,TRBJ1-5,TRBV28,CASSPRPNQPQHF,TGTGCCAGCAGTCCTAGACCCAATCAGCCCCAGCATTTT
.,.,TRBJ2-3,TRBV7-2,CASSLAAEALGDTQYF,TGTGCCAGCAGCTTAGCAGCGGAGGCGTTGGGGGATACGCAGTATTTT